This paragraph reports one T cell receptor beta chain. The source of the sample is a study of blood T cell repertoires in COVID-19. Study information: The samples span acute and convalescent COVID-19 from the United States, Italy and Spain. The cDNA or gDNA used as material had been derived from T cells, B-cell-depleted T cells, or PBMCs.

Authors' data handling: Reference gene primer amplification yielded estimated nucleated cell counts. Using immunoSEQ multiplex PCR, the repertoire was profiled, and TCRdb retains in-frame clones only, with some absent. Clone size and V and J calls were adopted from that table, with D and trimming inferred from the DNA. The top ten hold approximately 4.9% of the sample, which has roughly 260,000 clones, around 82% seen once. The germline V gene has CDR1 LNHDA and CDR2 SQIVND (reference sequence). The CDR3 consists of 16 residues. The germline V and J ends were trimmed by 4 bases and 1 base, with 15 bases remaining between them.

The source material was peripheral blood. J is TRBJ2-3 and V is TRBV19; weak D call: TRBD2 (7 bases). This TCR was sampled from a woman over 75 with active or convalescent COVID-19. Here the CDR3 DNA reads TGTGCCAGTAGTACAAGGGGGGGCTGGGGCACAGATACGCAGTATTTT. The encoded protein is CASSTRGGWGTDTQYF.